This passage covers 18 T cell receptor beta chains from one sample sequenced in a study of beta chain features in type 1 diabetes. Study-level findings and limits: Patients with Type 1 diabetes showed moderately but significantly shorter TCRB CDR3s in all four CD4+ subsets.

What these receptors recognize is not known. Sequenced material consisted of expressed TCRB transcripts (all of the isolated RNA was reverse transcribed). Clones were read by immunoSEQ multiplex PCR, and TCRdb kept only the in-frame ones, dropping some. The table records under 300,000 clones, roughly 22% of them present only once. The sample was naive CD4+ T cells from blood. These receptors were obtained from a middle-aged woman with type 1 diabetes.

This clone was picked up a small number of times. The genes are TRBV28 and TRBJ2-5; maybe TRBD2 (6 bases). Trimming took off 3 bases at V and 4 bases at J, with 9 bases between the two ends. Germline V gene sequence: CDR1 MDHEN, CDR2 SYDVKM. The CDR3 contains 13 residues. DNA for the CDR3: TGTGCCAGCAGTTTGGGGGGAGGAGAGACCCAGTACTTC. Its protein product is CASSLGGGETQYF.

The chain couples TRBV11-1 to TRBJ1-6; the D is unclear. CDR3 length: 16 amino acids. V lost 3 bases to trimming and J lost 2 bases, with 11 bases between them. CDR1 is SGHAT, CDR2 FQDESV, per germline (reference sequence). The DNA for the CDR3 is TGTGCCAGCAGCTTGGAGCCCGGGGCCTATAATTCACCCCTCCACTTT. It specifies CASSLEPGAYNSPLHF. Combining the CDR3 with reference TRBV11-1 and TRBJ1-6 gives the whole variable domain EAEVAQSPRYKITEKSQAVAFWCDPISGHATLYWYRQILGQGPELLVQFQDESVVDDSQLPKDRFSAERLKGVDSTLKIQPAELGDSAMYLCASSLEPGAYNSPLHFGNGTRLTVT.

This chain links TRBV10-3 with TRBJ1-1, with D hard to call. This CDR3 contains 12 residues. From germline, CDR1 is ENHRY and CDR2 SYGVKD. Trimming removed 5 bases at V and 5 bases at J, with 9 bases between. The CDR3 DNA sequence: TGTGCCATCAGTCCGGTAGAAACTGAAGCTTTCTTT. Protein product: CAISPVETEAFF.

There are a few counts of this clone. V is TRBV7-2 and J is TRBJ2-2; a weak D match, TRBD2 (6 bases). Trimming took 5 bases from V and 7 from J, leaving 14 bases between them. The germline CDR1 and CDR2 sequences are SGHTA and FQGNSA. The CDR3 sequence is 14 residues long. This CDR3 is CASSPSGLYGELFF. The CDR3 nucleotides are TGTGCCAGCAGCCCTTCGGGACTCTACGGGGAGCTGTTTTTT.

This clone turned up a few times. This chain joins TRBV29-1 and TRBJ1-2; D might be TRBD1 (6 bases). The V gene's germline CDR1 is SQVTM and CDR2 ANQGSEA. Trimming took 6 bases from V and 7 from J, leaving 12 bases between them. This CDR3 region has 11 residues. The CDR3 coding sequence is TGCAGCGTGATCCGGGACACTGGCTACACCTTC. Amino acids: CSVIRDTGYTF.

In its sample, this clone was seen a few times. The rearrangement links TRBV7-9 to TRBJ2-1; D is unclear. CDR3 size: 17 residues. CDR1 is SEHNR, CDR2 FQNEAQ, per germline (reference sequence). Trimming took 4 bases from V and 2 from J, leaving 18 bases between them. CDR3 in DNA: TGTGCCAGCAGCTCAGAGTTACAGCCAATACCCTACAATGAGCAGTTCTTC. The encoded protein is CASSSELQPIPYNEQFF.

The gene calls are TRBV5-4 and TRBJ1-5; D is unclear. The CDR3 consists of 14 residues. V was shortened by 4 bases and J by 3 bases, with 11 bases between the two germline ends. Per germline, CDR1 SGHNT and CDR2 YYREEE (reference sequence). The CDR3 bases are TGTGCCAGCAGCCCCGGAGGTTCCAATCAGCCCCAGCATTTT. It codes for CASSPGGSNQPQHF.

In DNA, the CDR3 is TGTGCCAGCAGCACGGGACTAGCGGGAGCGACAGATACGCAGTATTTT. Its protein is CASSTGLAGATDTQYF. This chain connects TRBV7-2 to TRBJ2-3; TRBD2 matches 14 bases. V dropped 5 bases and J dropped 3; count of bases not matched to a gene: 4. The CDR3 has 16 amino acids. Germline assignment: CDR1 SGHTA and CDR2 FQGNSA.

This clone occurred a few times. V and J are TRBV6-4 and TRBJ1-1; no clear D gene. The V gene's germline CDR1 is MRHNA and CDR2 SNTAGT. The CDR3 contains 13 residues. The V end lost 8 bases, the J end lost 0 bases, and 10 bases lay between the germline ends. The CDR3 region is CASSYALNTEAFF. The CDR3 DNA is TGTGCCAGCTCCTACGCGTTGAACACTGAAGCTTTCTTT.

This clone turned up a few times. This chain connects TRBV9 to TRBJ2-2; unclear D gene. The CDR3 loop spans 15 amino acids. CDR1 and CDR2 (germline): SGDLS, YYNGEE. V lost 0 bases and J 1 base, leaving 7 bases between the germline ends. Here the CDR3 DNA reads TGTGCCAGCAGCGTAGGTAACTGGAACACCGGGGAGCTGTTTTTT. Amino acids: CASSVGNWNTGELFF.

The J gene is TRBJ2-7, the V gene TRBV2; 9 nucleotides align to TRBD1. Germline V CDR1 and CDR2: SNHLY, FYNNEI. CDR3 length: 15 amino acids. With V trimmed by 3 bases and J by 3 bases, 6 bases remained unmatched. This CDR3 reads CASSDAGQGLYEQYF. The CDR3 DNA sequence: TGTGCCAGCAGTGATGCCGGACAGGGGCTCTACGAGCAGTACTTC.

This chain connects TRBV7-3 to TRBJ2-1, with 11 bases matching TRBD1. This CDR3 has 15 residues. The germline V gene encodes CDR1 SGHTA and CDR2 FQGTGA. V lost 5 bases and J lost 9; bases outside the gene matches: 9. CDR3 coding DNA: TGTGCCAGCAGCGCAACCGGGACAGGGGGGATTGAGCAGTTCTTC. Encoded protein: CASSATGTGGIEQFF.

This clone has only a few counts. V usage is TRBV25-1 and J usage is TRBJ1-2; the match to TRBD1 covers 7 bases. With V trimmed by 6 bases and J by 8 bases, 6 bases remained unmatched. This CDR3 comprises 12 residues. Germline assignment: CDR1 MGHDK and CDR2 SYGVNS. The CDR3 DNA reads TGTGCCAGCAGCCTTCAGGGGGGCGGCTACACCTTC. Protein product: CASSLQGGGYTF.

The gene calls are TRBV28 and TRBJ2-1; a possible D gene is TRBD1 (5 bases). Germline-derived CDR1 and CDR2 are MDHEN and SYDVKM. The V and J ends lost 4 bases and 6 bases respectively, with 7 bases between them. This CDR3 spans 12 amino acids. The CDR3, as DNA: TGTGCCAGCAGTTGGGGCATCAATGAGCAGTTCTTC. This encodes CASSWGINEQFF.

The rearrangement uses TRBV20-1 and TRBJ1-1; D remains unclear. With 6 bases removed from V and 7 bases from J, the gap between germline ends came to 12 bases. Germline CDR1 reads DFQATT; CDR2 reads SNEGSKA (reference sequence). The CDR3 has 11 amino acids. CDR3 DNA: TGCAGTGCCAAGCGGGCGGTTGAAGCTTTCTTT. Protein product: CSAKRAVEAFF.

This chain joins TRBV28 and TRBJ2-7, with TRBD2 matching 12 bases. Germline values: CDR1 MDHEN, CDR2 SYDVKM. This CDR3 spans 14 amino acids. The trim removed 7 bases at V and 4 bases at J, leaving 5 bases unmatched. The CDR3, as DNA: TGTGCCAGCACCTGGGGGACTAGCGGGTACGAGCAGTACTTC. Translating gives CASTWGTSGYEQYF.

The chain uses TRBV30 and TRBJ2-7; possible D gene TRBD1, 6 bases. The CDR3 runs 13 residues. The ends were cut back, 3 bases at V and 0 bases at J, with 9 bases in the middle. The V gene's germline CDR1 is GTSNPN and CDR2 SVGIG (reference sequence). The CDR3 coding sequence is TGTGCCTGGAGCCGGGACAACTCCTACGAGCAGTACTTC. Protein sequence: CAWSRDNSYEQYF.

The CDR3 here is CASRRADDYGYTF. The CDR3 DNA reads as TGTGCCAGCCGGAGGGCAGACGACTATGGCTACACCTTC. The genes are TRBV28 and TRBJ1-2; D ambiguous. The CDR3 is 13 amino acids. Germline-derived CDR1 and CDR2 are MDHEN and SYDVKM. With 8 bases removed from V and 3 bases from J, the gap between germline ends came to 13 bases.